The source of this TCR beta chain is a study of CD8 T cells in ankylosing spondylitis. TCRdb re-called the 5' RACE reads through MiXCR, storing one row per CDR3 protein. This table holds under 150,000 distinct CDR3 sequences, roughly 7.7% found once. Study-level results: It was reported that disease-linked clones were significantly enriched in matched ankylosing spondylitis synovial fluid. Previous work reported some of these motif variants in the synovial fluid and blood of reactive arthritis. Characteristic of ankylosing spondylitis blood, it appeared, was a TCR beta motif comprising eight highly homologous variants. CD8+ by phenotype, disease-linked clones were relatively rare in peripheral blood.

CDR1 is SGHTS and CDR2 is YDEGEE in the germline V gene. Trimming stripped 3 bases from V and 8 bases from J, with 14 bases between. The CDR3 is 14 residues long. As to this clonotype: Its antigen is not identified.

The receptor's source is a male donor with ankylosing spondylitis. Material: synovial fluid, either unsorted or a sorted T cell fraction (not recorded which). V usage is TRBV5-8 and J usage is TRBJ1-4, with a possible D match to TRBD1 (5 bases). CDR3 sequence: CASSWDSIEEKLFF. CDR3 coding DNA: TGTGCCAGCAGCTGGGACTCGATTGAAGAAAAACTGTTTTTT.